A selection of T cell receptor beta chains follows, all from one sample in a study of T cell responses to AZD1222 COVID-19 vaccine. The repertoire was sequenced with immunoSEQ multiplex PCR; TCRdb's copy has only in-frame clones and lacks some. The data contain 90,000 to 120,000 clones, about 93% of them singletons. Sequenced material: peripheral blood, taken 28 days after the second AZD1222 dose. The receptors originated from an adult who received the AZD1222 COVID-19 vaccine. The CDR3 runs from the conserved cysteine through the conserved F or W. The order of the fields is V gene, J gene, D gene, clone size, CDR3 protein, CDR3 DNA. The D gene is left open where the match is weak. Rows may omit the clone size; those that give it use once, few, many or a size class.

TRBV7-2	TRBJ1-3	NA	NA	CASSLDTATGNTIYF	TGTGCCAGCAGCTTAGACACAGCTACTGGAAACACCATATATTTT
TRBV18	TRBJ1-3	TRBD1	NA	CASSGQGYGNTIYF	TGTGCCAGCTCTGGACAGGGGTATGGAAACACCATATATTTT
TRBV5-1	TRBJ2-1	NA	NA	CASSQPNNEQFF	TGCGCCAGCAGCCAGCCCAACAATGAGCAGTTCTTC
TRBV19	TRBJ2-2	NA	NA	CASSTETGATGELFF	TGTGCCAGTAGTACGGAGACAGGAGCCACCGGGGAGCTGTTTTTT
TRBV5-4	TRBJ2-7	NA	NA	CASSLYSYEQYF	TGTGCCAGCAGCTTGTACTCCTACGAGCAGTACTTC
TRBV5-1	TRBJ2-1	TRBD2	NA	CASSPETSGAYNEQFF	TGCGCCAGCAGCCCTGAGACTAGCGGGGCTTACAATGAGCAGTTCTTC
TRBV7-9	TRBJ1-2	NA	NA	CASSPPGHWDYGYTF	TGTGCCAGCAGCCCCCCGGGACATTGGGACTATGGCTACACCTTC
TRBV11-2	TRBJ2-4	NA	once	CASSLTLRGTVIQYF	TGTGCCAGCAGCTTAACCCTCCGAGGGACGGTCATTCAGTACTTC
TRBV5-1	TRBJ2-5	NA	NA	CASRLTGVGGVTQYF	TGCGCCAGCAGATTAACAGGGGTGGGAGGAGTGACCCAGTACTTC
TRBV7-6	TRBJ1-1	NA	NA	CASSLVYGVNTEAFF	TGTGCCAGCAGCTTAGTCTACGGTGTGAACACTGAAGCTTTCTTT
TRBV3-1/TRBV3-2	TRBJ2-1	NA	NA	CASSPEGSSEQFF	TGTGCCAGCAGCCCTGAAGGGAGTTCGGAGCAGTTCTTC
TRBV19	TRBJ2-3	NA	NA	CASSRQGTDTQYF	TGTGCCAGTAGTAGGCAGGGCACAGATACGCAGTATTTT
TRBV5-5	TRBJ1-5	TRBD1	NA	CASSLEGTGEYSNQPQHF	TGTGCCAGCAGCTTGGAAGGGACAGGGGAATATAGCAATCAGCCCCAGCATTTT
TRBV6-2/TRBV6-3	TRBJ1-1	NA	once	CASSYLVNTEAFF	TGTGCCAGCAGTTACCTTGTGAACACTGAAGCTTTCTTT
TRBV3-1/TRBV3-2	TRBJ2-3	NA	NA	CASSSPADTQYF	TGTGCCAGCAGCTCACCCGCGGATACGCAGTATTTT
TRBV19	TRBJ2-7	NA	NA	CASSSDGRGYEQYF	TGTGCCAGTAGTTCAGACGGCCGAGGGTACGAGCAGTACTTC
TRBV5-1	TRBJ2-1	TRBD1	NA	CASSVRDSGNEQFF	TGCGCCAGCAGCGTCCGGGACAGTGGCAATGAGCAGTTCTTC
TRBV6-5	TRBJ2-6	NA	NA	CASSYSSSSGANVLTF	TGTGCCAGCAGTTACTCTTCAAGCTCTGGGGCCAACGTCCTGACTTTC
TRBV18	TRBJ2-2	NA	NA	CASSPPNTGELFF	TGTGCCAGCTCACCTCCGAACACCGGGGAGCTGTTTTTT
TRBV6-1	TRBJ2-7	NA	NA	CASSEGLGASYEQYF	TGTGCCAGCAGTGAAGGGCTCGGAGCGAGCTACGAGCAGTACTTC
TRBV19	TRBJ2-7	NA	once	CASSTTLALSSYEQYF	TGTGCCAGTAGTACTACGCTAGCGCTAAGCTCCTACGAGCAGTACTTC
TRBV30	TRBJ1-2	NA	NA	CAWTSTDAGGYTF	TGTGCCTGGACCTCCACCGACGCGGGAGGCTACACCTTC
TRBV5-5	TRBJ1-1	NA	NA	CASKPLGTSNTEAFF	TGTGCCAGCAAACCCCTCGGGACTTCTAACACTGAAGCTTTCTTT
TRBV7-9	TRBJ1-3	NA	NA	CASSMGFSGNTIYF	TGTGCCAGCAGCATGGGTTTCTCTGGAAACACCATATATTTT
TRBV11-3	TRBJ2-1	NA	NA	CASSLEGTAAYNEQFF	TGTGCCAGCAGCTTAGAAGGGACTGCTGCCTACAATGAGCAGTTCTTC
TRBV18	TRBJ2-3	NA	NA	CASSPRSLASTDTQYF	TGTGCCAGCTCACCAAGGTCGCTAGCAAGCACAGATACGCAGTATTTT
TRBV5-6	TRBJ1-6	TRBD1	NA	CASSRETGHSPLHF	TGTGCCAGCAGCAGAGAGACAGGGCATTCACCCCTCCACTTT
TRBV30	TRBJ2-1	NA	NA	CAWSVRRNEQFF	TGTGCCTGGAGTGTCCGACGCAATGAGCAGTTCTTC
TRBV2	TRBJ1-2	TRBD1	NA	CASSDARGLGGYTF	TGTGCCAGCAGTGACGCCAGGGGGCTTGGAGGCTACACCTTC
TRBV7-2	TRBJ2-7	NA	once	CASSLTGLYEQYF	TGTGCCAGCAGCCTCACAGGGCTCTACGAGCAGTACTTC
TRBV7-2	TRBJ2-1	TRBD1	once	CASSLELGTGGLGEQFF	TGTGCCAGCAGCTTAGAATTGGGGACAGGGGGCTTGGGTGAGCAGTTCTTC
TRBV24-1	TRBJ1-5	TRBD1	few	CATSRGLQPQHF	TGTGCCACAAGCAGGGGGCTTCAGCCCCAGCATTTT
TRBV5-4	TRBJ1-2	TRBD1	NA	CASSLQGAKNYGYTF	TGTGCCAGCAGCTTGCAGGGGGCGAAGAACTATGGCTACACCTTC
TRBV29-1	TRBJ2-2	NA	NA	CSVETGGGITGELFF	TGCAGCGTTGAAACGGGCGGGGGCATCACCGGGGAGCTGTTTTTT
TRBV6-2/TRBV6-3	TRBJ2-7	TRBD2	NA	CASSPIGLAGGSYEQYF	TGTGCCAGCAGTCCAATAGGACTAGCGGGGGGCTCCTACGAGCAGTACTTC
TRBV10-3	TRBJ2-7	NA	NA	CAIRTQGEVYEQYF	TGTGCCATCAGGACACAGGGAGAGGTCTACGAGCAGTACTTC
TRBV27	TRBJ2-7	TRBD1	NA	CASSPGTAYEQYF	TGTGCCAGCAGTCCAGGGACAGCCTACGAGCAGTACTTC
TRBV29-1	TRBJ2-1	NA	NA	CSVEGLLREQFF	TGCAGCGTTGAAGGGCTCCTTAGGGAGCAGTTCTTC
TRBV6-6	TRBJ1-3	NA	NA	CASSPDSSGNTIYF	TGTGCCAGCAGCCCAGACAGCTCTGGAAACACCATATATTTT
TRBV5-1	TRBJ1-4	NA	NA	CASSLVGEKLFF	TGCGCCAGCAGCTTGGTCGGGGAAAAACTGTTTTTT
TRBV7-2	TRBJ2-5	NA	NA	CASSLGVETQYF	TGTGCCAGCAGCTTAGGAGTGGAGACCCAGTACTTC
TRBV27	TRBJ2-5	TRBD2	NA	CASSLGGTGETQYF	TGTGCCAGCAGTTTGGGAGGGACTGGAGAGACCCAGTACTTC
TRBV3-1/TRBV3-2	TRBJ1-2	TRBD1	few	CASSTRQGRYGYTF	TGTGCCAGCAGCACGCGACAGGGGAGGTATGGCTACACCTTC
TRBV19	TRBJ2-7	NA	NA	CASSIVNQGFFEQYF	TGTGCCAGTAGTATTGTCAACCAGGGTTTTTTCGAGCAGTACTTC
TRBV10-2	TRBJ2-7	NA	NA	CASRLGYEQYF	TGCGCCAGCCGCCTCGGGTACGAGCAGTACTTC
TRBV29-1	TRBJ1-2	NA	NA	CSVEGGYTF	TGCAGCGTTGAGGGTGGCTACACCTTC
TRBV6-1	TRBJ2-7	NA	NA	CASSDEGPSYEQYF	TGTGCCAGCAGTGACGAGGGACCCAGCTACGAGCAGTACTTC
TRBV18	TRBJ1-4	TRBD1	NA	CASSKYGTAANEKLFF	TGTGCCAGCTCAAAATACGGGACAGCGGCTAATGAAAAACTGTTTTTT
TRBV28	TRBJ1-1	NA	NA	CASGETTEAFF	TGTGCCAGCGGAGAGACCACTGAAGCTTTCTTT
TRBV5-1	TRBJ2-3	TRBD2	NA	CASSQRGVTDTQYF	TGCGCCAGCTCCCAGCGGGGGGTCACAGATACGCAGTATTTT
TRBV5-8	TRBJ1-2	NA	NA	CASSRRDSDGYTF	TGTGCCAGCAGCCGCAGGGATTCGGATGGCTACACCTTC
TRBV6-5	TRBJ1-6	NA	NA	CASGRSPLHF	TGTGCCAGCGGCCGGTCACCCCTCCACTTT
TRBV7-2	TRBJ2-3	NA	NA	CASRWADTQYF	TGTGCCAGCCGCTGGGCAGATACGCAGTATTTT
TRBV27	TRBJ1-5	TRBD1	NA	CASSPRDSAYNQPQHF	TGTGCCAGCAGTCCTCGGGACAGCGCCTACAACCAGCCCCAGCATTTT
TRBV4-1	TRBJ1-2	NA	NA	CASSQEGVYGYTF	TGCGCCAGCAGCCAAGAAGGGGTCTATGGCTACACCTTC
TRBV6-4	TRBJ2-7	NA	NA	CASRETSLESYEQYF	TGTGCCAGCAGAGAAACATCGCTAGAATCCTACGAGCAGTACTTC
TRBV5-6	TRBJ1-5	NA	once	CASSPQPALRSNQPQHF	TGTGCCAGCAGCCCCCAACCGGCCTTGCGGAGCAATCAGCCCCAGCATTTT
TRBV19	TRBJ2-5	TRBD2	once	CASSIDGVAGVETQYF	TGTGCCAGTAGTATAGATGGGGTAGCGGGAGTAGAGACCCAGTACTTC
TRBV28	TRBJ2-7	NA	NA	CASTSAGDSSSYYEQYF	TGTGCCAGCACCAGTGCGGGCGACAGTTCCTCTTACTACGAGCAGTACTTC